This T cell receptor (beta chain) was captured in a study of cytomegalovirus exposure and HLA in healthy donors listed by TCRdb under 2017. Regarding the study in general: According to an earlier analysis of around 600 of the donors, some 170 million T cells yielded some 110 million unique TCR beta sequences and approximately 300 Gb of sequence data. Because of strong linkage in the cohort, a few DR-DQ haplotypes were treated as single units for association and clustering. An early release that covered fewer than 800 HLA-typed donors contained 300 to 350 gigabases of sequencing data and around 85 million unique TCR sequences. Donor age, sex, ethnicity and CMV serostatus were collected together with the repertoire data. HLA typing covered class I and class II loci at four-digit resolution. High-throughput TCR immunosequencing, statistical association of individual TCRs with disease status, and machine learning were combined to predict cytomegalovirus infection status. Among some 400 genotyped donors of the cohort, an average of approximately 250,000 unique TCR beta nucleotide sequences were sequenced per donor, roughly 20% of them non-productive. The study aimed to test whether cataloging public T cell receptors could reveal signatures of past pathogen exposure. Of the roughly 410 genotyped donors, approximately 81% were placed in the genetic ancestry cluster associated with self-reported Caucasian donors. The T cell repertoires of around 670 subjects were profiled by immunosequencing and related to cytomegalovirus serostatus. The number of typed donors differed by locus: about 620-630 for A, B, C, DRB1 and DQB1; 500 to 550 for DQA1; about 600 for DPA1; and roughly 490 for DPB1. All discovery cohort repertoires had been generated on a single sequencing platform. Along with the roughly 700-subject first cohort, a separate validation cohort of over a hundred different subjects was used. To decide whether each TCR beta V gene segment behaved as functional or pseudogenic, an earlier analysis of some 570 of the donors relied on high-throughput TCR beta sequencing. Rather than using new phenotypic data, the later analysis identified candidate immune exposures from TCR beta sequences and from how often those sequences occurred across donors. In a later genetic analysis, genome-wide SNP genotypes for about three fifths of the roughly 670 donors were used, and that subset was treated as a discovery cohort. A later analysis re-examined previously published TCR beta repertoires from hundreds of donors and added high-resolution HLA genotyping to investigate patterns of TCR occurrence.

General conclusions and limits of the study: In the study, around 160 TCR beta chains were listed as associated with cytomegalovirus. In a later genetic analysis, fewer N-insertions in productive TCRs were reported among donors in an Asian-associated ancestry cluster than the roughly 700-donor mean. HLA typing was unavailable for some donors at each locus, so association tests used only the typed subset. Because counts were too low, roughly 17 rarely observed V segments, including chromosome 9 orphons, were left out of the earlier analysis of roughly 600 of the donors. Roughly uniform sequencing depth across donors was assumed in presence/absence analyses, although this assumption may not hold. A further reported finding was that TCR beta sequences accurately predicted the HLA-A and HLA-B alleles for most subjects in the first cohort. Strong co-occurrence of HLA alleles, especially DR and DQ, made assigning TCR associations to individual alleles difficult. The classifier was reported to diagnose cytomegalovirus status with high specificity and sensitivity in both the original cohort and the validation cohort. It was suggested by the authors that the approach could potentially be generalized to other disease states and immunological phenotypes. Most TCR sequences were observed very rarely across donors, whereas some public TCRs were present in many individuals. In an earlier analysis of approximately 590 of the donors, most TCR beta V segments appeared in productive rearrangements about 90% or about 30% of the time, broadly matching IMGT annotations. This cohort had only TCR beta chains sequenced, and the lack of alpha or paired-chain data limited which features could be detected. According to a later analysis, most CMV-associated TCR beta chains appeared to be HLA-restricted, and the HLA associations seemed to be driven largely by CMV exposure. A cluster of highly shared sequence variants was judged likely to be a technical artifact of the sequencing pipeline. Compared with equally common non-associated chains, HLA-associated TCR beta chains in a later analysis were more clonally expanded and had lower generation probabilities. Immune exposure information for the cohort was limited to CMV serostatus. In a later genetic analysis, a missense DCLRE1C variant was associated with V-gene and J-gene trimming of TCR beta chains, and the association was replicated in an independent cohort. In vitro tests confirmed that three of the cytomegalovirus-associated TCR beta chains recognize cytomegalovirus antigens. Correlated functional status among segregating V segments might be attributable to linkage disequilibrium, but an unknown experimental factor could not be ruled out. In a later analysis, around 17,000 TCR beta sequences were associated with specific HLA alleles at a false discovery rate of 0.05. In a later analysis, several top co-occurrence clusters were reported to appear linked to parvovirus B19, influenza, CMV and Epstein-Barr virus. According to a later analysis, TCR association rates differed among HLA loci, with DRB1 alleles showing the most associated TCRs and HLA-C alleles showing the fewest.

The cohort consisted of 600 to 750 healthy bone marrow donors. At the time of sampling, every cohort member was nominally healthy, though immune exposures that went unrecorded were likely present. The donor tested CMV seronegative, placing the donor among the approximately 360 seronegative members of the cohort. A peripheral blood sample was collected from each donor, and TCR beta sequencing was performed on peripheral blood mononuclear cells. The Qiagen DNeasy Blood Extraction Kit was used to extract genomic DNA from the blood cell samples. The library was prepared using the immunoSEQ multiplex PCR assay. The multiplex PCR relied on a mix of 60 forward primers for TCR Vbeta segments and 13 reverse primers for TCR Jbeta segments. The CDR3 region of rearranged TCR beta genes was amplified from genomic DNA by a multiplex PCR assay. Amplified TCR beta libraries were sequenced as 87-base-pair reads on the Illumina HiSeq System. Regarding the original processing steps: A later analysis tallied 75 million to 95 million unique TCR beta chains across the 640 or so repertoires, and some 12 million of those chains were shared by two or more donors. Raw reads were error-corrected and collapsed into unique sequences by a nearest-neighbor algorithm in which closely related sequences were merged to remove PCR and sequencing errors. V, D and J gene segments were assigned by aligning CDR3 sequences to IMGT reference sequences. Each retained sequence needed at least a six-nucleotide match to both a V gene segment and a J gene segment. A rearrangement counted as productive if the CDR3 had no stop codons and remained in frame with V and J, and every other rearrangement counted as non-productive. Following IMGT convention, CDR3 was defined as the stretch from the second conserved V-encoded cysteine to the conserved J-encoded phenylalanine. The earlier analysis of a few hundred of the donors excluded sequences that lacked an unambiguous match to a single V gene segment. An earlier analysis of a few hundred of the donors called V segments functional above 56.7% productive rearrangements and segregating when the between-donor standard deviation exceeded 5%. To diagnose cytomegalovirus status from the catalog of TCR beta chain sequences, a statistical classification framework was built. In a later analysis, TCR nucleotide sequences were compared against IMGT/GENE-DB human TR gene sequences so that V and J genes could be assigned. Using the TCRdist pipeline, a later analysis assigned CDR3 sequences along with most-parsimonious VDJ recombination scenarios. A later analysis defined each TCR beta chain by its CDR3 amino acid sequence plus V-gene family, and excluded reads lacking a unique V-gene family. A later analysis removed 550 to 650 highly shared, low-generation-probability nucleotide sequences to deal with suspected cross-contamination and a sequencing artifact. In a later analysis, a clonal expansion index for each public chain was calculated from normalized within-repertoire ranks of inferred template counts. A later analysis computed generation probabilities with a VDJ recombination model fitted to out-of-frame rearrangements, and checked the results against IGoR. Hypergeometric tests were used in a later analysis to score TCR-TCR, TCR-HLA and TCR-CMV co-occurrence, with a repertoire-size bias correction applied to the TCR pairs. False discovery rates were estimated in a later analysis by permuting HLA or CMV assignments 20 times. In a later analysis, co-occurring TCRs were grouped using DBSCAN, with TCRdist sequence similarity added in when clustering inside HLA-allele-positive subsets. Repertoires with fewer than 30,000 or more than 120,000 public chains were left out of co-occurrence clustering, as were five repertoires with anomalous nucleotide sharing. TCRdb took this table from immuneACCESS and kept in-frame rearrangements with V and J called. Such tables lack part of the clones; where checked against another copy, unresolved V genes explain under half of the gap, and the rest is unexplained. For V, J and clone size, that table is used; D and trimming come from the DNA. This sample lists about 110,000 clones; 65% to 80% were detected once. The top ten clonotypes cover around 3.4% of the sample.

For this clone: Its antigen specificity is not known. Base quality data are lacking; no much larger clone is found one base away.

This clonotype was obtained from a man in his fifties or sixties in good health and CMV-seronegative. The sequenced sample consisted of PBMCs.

The CDR3 reads CASSVSGQIYEQYF. In nucleotides, the sequence is TGTGCCAGCAGTGTTAGTGGACAAATCTACGAGCAGTACTTC. This chain joins TRBV6-1 to TRBJ2-7; TRBD1 could be the D gene, as 5 bases match. The CDR3, from cysteine to phenylalanine, totals 14 residues. Only the CDR3 region is kept as DNA, spanning 42 bases read in frame from base 1. Per the germline V gene, MNHNS is the CDR1 and SASEGT is the CDR2. Trimming removed 4 bases from V and 3 bases from J, leaving 13 bases between the germline ends.